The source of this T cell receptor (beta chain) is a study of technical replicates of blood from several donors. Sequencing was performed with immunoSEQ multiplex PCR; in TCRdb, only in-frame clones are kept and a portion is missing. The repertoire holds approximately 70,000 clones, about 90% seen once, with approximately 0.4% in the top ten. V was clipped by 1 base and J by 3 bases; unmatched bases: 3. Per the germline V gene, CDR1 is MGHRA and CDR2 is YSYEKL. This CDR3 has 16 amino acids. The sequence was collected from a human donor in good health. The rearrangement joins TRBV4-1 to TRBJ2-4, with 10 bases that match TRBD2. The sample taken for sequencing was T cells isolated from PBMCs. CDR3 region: CASSQVTSGNKNIQYF. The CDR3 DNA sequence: TGCGCCAGCAGCCAAGTTACTAGCGGGAACAAAAACATTCAGTACTTC.